These T cell receptor beta chains were read from a single sample in a study of blood T cell repertoires in COVID-19. TCRdb's table, derived via immunoSEQ multiplex PCR, lists solely in-frame clones and lacks some. The profile shows about 130,000 clones, around 81% of them singletons. Sequencing was performed on peripheral blood. The receptor set was obtained from a man aged 60-69 years with acute or convalescent COVID-19. Both conserved end residues are part of each CDR3. The D gene is left open where the match is weak. Clone size is given for some rows only: seen once, a few or many times, or a class if the clone is expanded.

d_call	v_call	cdr3_length	clone_size	j_call	cdr3_nt	cdr3_aa
TRBD2	TRBV19	17	.	TRBJ2-1	TGTGCCAGTAATAAAGGACTAGCGGGAGTAGGCTACAATGAGCAGTTCTTC	CASNKGLAGVGYNEQFF
TRBD1	TRBV5-5	15	.	TRBJ2-5	TGTGCCAGCAGCACCCCACAGGGGGCTGGGGAGACCCAGTACTTC	CASSTPQGAGETQYF
TRBD2	TRBV15	18	.	TRBJ2-3	TGTGCCACCAGCAGAGGACTAGCGGGAGGGCCCAGCACAGATACGCAGTATTTT	CATSRGLAGGPSTDTQYF
.	TRBV24-1	17	.	TRBJ2-3	TGTGCCACCAGTGATTTTTGGGATTCTCAGGGCCGGGATACGCAGTATTTT	CATSDFWDSQGRDTQYF
.	TRBV5-5	12	.	TRBJ2-5	TGTGCCAGCAGCTTGGCCGCGGAGACCCAGTACTTC	CASSLAAETQYF
TRBD1	TRBV5-6	15	.	TRBJ1-5	TGTGCCAGCAGCCAACAGGGGGCGGGGGATCAGCCCCAGCATTTT	CASSQQGAGDQPQHF
TRBD1	TRBV4-1	20	.	TRBJ1-4	TGCGCCAGCAGCCAAATGAACGCGGACAGGGCGAAATACCTTAATGAAAAACTGTTTTTT	CASSQMNADRAKYLNEKLFF
.	TRBV29-1	17	.	TRBJ2-1	TGCAGCGTCGGGGGAATGGAGTCTCCGAGCTCCTACAATGAGCAGTTCTTC	CSVGGMESPSSYNEQFF
TRBD1	TRBV6-1	13	once	TRBJ1-2	TGTGCCAGCAGTGAAGACAGGGGGCTTGGCTACACCTTC	CASSEDRGLGYTF
TRBD1	TRBV28	15	.	TRBJ1-5	TGTGCCAGCAGTTACAGGGGGGGCGGCAATCAGCCCCAGCATTTT	CASSYRGGGNQPQHF
TRBD2	TRBV27	13	.	TRBJ2-1	TGTGCCAGCGGCCTAGCGGGAGGTGGAGAGCAGTTCTTC	CASGLAGGGEQFF
.	TRBV9	16	few	TRBJ1-6	TGTGCCAGCAGCGTAGGGGGGCAATCCTATAATTCACCCCTCCACTTT	CASSVGGQSYNSPLHF
TRBD1	TRBV19	10	once	TRBJ1-2	TGTGCCGGGACAGGGGCAGGCTACACCTTC	CAGTGAGYTF
.	TRBV9	16	.	TRBJ2-1	TGTGCCAGCAGCGTACGGGGTCCAGGCTCCTACAATGAGCAGTTCTTC	CASSVRGPGSYNEQFF
.	TRBV6-5	15	.	TRBJ2-1	TGTGCCAGCAGCCAGCGGGACAAAATAGGCAATGAGCAGTTCTTC	CASSQRDKIGNEQFF
TRBD1	TRBV19	14	.	TRBJ1-1	TGTGCCAGTAGTCCCAGGACAGGGCCCACTGAAGCTTTCTTT	CASSPRTGPTEAFF
.	TRBV7-3	15	.	TRBJ2-5	TGTGCCAGCAGTCGTCGGGGGGCGCAAGAAGAGACCCAGTACTTC	CASSRRGAQEETQYF
TRBD1	TRBV28	16	.	TRBJ1-5	TGTGCCAGCAGTTTTAATAAGGGACAGGCACGTCAGCCCCAGCATTTT	CASSFNKGQARQPQHF
.	TRBV3-1/TRBV3-2	15	once	TRBJ2-7	TGTGCCAGCAGCCGCAAGGCGGGAACCCAATACGAGCAGTACTTC	CASSRKAGTQYEQYF
.	TRBV2	14	.	TRBJ2-7	TGTGCCAGCAGAGGGAGACCCATAACCTACGAGCAGTACTTC	CASRGRPITYEQYF
TRBD1	TRBV30	13	few	TRBJ2-1	TGTGCCTGGAGTGTTCCGGGACAGGGCAAGCAGTTCTTC	CAWSVPGQGKQFF
TRBD1	TRBV28	14	.	TRBJ1-5	TGTGCCAGCAGTCCCGGACAGGGTGATCAGCCCCAGCATTTT	CASSPGQGDQPQHF
TRBD1	TRBV10-1	13	.	TRBJ1-2	TGCGCCAGCAGCGTGGACAGGTCCTATGGCTACACCTTC	CASSVDRSYGYTF
TRBD1	TRBV10-3	16	few	TRBJ2-6	TGTGCGGTCCCGGGACAGGTTCAGTCTGGGGCCAACGTCCTGACTTTC	CAVPGQVQSGANVLTF
.	TRBV6-6	16	.	TRBJ2-2	TGTGCCAGCAGTTACGGCGCAGGGGCCAACACCGGGGAGCTGTTTTTT	CASSYGAGANTGELFF
.	TRBV28	15	.	TRBJ1-3	TGTGCCAGCAGCCCGACCGGGAGCTCTGGAAACACCATATATTTT	CASSPTGSSGNTIYF
.	TRBV3-1/TRBV3-2	14	.	TRBJ2-3	TGTGCCAGCAGCCAAGTGGCCTCCACAGATACGCAGTATTTT	CASSQVASTDTQYF
TRBD1	TRBV30	15	.	TRBJ1-1	TGTGCCTGGAGTGTAGTAGGACAGGGGCTCACTGAAGCTTTCTTT	CAWSVVGQGLTEAFF
.	TRBV9	17	.	TRBJ2-1	TGTGCCAGCACACCTAGATTGACGTCGAGCTCCTACAATGAGCAGTTCTTC	CASTPRLTSSSYNEQFF
TRBD1	TRBV7-2	15	.	TRBJ2-6	TGTGCCAGCAGTTTCAGGGGGTTTGGGGCCAACGTCCTGACTTTC	CASSFRGFGANVLTF
.	TRBV15	14	.	TRBJ2-7	TGTGCCACCAGCAGAGAAGGGGTAGTTTACGAGCAGTACTTC	CATSREGVVYEQYF
TRBD1	TRBV29-1	13	few	TRBJ1-5	TGCAGCGTTGGGGGGACAGGGGCCCAGCCCCAGCATTTT	CSVGGTGAQPQHF
TRBD2	TRBV5-4	17	.	TRBJ2-1	TGTGCCAGCAGCCCCGGGACTAGCGGGGTTGGGTGGAATGAGCAGTTCTTC	CASSPGTSGVGWNEQFF
TRBD1	TRBV6-2/TRBV6-3	15	once	TRBJ1-2	TGTGCCAGCAGTGCCCGACAGGGGGCCGTGTATGGCTACACCTTC	CASSARQGAVYGYTF
.	TRBV7-8	14	.	TRBJ1-5	TGTGCCAGCAGCCTTGCCAGGGGATGGGGGTCCCAGCATTTT	CASSLARGWGSQHF
TRBD2	TRBV30	15	few	TRBJ2-1	TGTGCCTGGAGTAGGGGAAGCGGGATGGGCAATGAGCAGTTCTTC	CAWSRGSGMGNEQFF
.	TRBV3-1/TRBV3-2	16	.	TRBJ1-1	TGTGCCAGCAGCCAAGAGCCAAGAATCTTCGCGTATGGAGCTTTCTTT	CASSQEPRIFAYGAFF
.	TRBV24-1	14	few	TRBJ1-5	TGTGCCACCAGTGATAGTTCAGGCGATCAGCCCCAGCATTTT	CATSDSSGDQPQHF
TRBD1	TRBV28	16	few	TRBJ1-5	TGTGCCAGCAGTCCACCCACAGGGGGAAGCAATCAGCCCCAGCATTTT	CASSPPTGGSNQPQHF
TRBD1	TRBV5-1	14	few	TRBJ2-1	TGCGCCAGCAGCCGTGGACAGGGTTGGGATGAGCAGTTCTTC	CASSRGQGWDEQFF
.	TRBV7-2	13	.	TRBJ1-2	TGTGCCAGCAGCTCCCCGGGACTCTTGGGCTACACCTTC	CASSSPGLLGYTF
.	TRBV5-1	15	.	TRBJ1-5	TGCGCCAGCAGCTTGGCGGCGGGGGTAGGGCAGCCCCAGCATTTT	CASSLAAGVGQPQHF
TRBD1	TRBV3-1/TRBV3-2	15	.	TRBJ1-2	TGTGCCAGCAGCCAAGTACTTCGGACAGGTTATGGCTACACCTTC	CASSQVLRTGYGYTF
.	TRBV27	17	once	TRBJ2-7	TGTGCCAGCAGTCCCTACCCCGGGCGGGCGAGCTCCTACGAGCAGTACTTC	CASSPYPGRASSYEQYF
TRBD1	TRBV27	14	.	TRBJ2-1	TGTGCCAGCAGTTCGGGACAGGGCTACAATGAGCAGTTCTTC	CASSSGQGYNEQFF
.	TRBV4-1	15	.	TRBJ2-3	TGCGCCAGCAGCCAAGACTCACTAGGGACAGATACGCAGTATTTT	CASSQDSLGTDTQYF
TRBD1	TRBV7-9	16	.	TRBJ1-6	TGTGCCAGCAGCCGGGGACAGGGCCTGTACAATTCACCCCTCCACTTT	CASSRGQGLYNSPLHF
.	TRBV28	13	.	TRBJ1-4	TGTGCCAGCCTGGACACAGCTAGGGAAAAACTGTTTTTT	CASLDTAREKLFF
.	TRBV29-1	15	.	TRBJ1-1	TGCAGCGTTGAAGATCCCCCAGAGCGGGTAACTGAAGCTTTCTTT	CSVEDPPERVTEAFF